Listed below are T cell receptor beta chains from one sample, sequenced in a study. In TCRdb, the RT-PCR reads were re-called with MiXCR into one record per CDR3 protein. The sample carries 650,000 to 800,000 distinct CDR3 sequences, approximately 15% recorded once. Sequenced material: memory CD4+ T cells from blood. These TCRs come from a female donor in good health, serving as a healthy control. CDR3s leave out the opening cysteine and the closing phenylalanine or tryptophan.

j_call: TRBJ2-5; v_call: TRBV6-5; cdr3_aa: ASRPHERGLQETQY
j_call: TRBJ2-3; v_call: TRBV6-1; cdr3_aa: ASSDGYGGTSTDTQY
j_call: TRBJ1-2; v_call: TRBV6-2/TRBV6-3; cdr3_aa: ASSSGQGGNGYT
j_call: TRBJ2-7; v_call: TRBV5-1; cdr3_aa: ASSGGTGGFLDYEQY
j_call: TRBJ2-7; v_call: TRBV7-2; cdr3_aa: ASSLRQGILLEQY
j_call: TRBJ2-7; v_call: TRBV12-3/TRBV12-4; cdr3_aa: ASTTGGHEQY
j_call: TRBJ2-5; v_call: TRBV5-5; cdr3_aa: ASSLIGQETQY
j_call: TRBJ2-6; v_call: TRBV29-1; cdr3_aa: SVEGGSKGANVLT
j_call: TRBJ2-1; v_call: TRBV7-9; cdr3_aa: ASSLVWAGPRTYNEQF
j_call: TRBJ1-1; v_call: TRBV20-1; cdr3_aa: SARGFSAF
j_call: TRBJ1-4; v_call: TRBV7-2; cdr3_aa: ASSADRNKKLF
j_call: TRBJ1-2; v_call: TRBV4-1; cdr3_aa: ASSQESKMQGYT
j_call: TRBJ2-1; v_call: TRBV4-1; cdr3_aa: ASSRVKGTSGLSYNEQF
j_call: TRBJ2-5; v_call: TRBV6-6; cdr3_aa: ASSYGAPRETQY
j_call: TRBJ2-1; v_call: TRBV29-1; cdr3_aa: SVVPAPGVENNEQF
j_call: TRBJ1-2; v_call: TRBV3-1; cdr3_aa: ASSQDARST
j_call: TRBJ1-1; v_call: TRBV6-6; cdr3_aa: ASSRDRGLWGAF
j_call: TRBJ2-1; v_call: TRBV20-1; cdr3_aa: SAREPSGVRF
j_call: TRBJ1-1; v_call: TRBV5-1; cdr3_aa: ASSSGTGDRAF
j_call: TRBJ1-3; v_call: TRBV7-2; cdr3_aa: ASAESSGNTIY
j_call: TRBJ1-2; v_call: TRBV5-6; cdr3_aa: ASSRQGRPN
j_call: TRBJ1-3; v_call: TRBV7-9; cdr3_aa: ASSLGVFSGNTIY
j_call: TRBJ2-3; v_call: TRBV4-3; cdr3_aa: ASSPNPGGTQY
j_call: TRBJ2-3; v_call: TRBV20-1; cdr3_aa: SAAGVLARSGSTDTQY
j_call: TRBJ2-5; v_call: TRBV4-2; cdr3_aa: ASSQVGTAEETQY
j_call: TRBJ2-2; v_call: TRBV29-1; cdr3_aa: SARKFRNTGELF
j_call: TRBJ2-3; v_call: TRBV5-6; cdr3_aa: ASSLRFQGPTDTQY
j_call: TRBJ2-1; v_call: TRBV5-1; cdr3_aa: ASSLALNIDNEQF
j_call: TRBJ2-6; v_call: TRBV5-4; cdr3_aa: ASSFGANVLT
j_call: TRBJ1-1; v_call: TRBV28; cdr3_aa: ASSFPSGGWGTEAF
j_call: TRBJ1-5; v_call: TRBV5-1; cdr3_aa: ASSLASGIGQPQH
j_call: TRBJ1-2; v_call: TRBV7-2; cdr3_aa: ASSQGTGTDGYT
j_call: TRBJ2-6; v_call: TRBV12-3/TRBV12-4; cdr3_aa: ASSQINSGANVLT
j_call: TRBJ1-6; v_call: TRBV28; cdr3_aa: ASSADSPLH
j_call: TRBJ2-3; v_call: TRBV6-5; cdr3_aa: ASSYTAPTGHFSTDTQY
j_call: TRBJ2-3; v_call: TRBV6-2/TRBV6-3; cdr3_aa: ASRMAGPDTQY
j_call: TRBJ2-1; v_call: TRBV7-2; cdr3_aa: ASSFNGQVSYNEQF
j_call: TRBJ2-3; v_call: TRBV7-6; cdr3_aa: ASSLQTADKQY
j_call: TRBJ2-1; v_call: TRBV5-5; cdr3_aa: ASSLVAGTGASRQF
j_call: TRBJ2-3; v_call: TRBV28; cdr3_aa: ASRHRSPTDTQY
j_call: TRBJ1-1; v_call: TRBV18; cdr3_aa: ASSPSHPYQGVGTEAF
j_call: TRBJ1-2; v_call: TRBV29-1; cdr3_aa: SVWTGASNYGYT
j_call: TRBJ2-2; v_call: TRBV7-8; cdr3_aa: ASRSARTSGRNTGELF
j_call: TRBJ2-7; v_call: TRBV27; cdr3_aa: ASSSLPPDRGNYYEQY
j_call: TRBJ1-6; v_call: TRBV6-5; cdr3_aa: ASSYSYDSSGNSPLH